Shown below are 18 T cell receptor beta chains from a single sample sequenced in a study of blood T cell repertoires in COVID-19. TCRdb keeps only in-frame clones here, not all; method: immunoSEQ multiplex PCR. The sample lists over 85,000 clones; roughly 79% were seen once. The sample was peripheral blood. Receptors originate from a woman older than 75 with active or convalescent COVID-19.

This clone was counted a single time. CDR3 nucleotides: TGTGCCAGCGGCACTAGCGTTGCCGGGGAGCTGTTTTTT. Translated: CASGTSVAGELFF. This rearrangement joins TRBV11-3 to TRBJ2-2; TRBD2 aligns across 7 bases. Germline lookup yields CDR1 SGHNT and CDR2 YENEEA. CDR3 length: 13 amino acids. Trimming cost V 8 bases and J 6 bases; bases outside gene matches: 6.

Here the CDR3 DNA reads TGTGCCAGCAGCTTGGGGACTTGGGACAGGCCGAACACTGAAGCTTTCTTT. Protein product: CASSLGTWDRPNTEAFF. This chain connects TRBV5-5 to TRBJ1-1; 8 bases fit TRBD1. This CDR3 has 17 residues. Germline V lookup: CDR1 SGHKS, CDR2 YYEKEE (reference sequence). Trimming cost V 0 bases and J 1 base; bases outside gene matches: 8.

This sequence joins TRBV19 and TRBJ2-5; D possibly corresponds to TRBD1 (6 bases). CDR1 is LNHDA, CDR2 SQIVND, per germline (reference sequence). The CDR3 is 13 amino acids. V gave up 5 bases and J gave up 4 bases, with 11 bases separating them. Written as DNA, the CDR3 is TGTGCCAGTAGTCCTAGCAGGGGAGAGACCCAGTACTTC. Its translation: CASSPSRGETQYF. Full variable domain (missing parts from reference TRBV19 and TRBJ2-5): DGGITQSPKYLFRKEGQNVTLSCEQNLNHDAMYWYRQDPGQGLRLIYYSQIVNDFQKGDIAEGYSVSREKKESFPLTVTSAQKNPTAFYLCASSPSRGETQYFGPGTRLLVL.

The V and J genes are TRBV18 and TRBJ2-7, with 8 bases identical to TRBD1. V dropped 5 bases and J dropped 3; count of bases not matched to a gene: 9. This CDR3 spans 15 amino acids. Per the germline V gene, CDR1 is KGHSH and CDR2 is LQKENI. CDR3 sequence reads: CASSSSDRVFYEQYF. In nucleotides, the CDR3 is TGTGCCAGCTCATCGTCGGACAGGGTGTTCTACGAGCAGTACTTC.

The gene calls are TRBV12-5 and TRBJ2-7, with D possibly being TRBD1 (6 bases). V lost 5 bases and J lost 6, with 11 bases in between. The CDR3 is 12 residues long. Germline lookup yields CDR1 LGHNT and CDR2 FRNRAP. CDR3 nucleotides: TGTGCTAGTGGTCCCCAGGGGAGCGAGCAGTACTTC. This translates into CASGPQGSEQYF.

This chain uses TRBV2 with TRBJ2-7, with D perhaps TRBD2 (5 bases). This CDR3 has 13 amino acids. CDR1 is SNHLY, CDR2 FYNNEI, per germline. V lost 3 bases and J lost 6, with 12 bases in between. CDR3 sequence (DNA): TGTGCCAGCAGTGAGAATTGGGCGGGCGAGCAGTACTTC. Translation gives CASSENWAGEQYF.

The genes are TRBV2 and TRBJ1-4; the match to TRBD1 covers 7 bases. This CDR3 contains 16 residues. V gave up 6 bases and J gave up 4 bases; unmatched junction bases: 11. Per germline, CDR1 SNHLY and CDR2 FYNNEI. The CDR3 region is CASRDRLQGNNEKLFF. The CDR3 DNA follows: TGTGCCAGCAGGGATAGACTACAGGGGAATAATGAAAAACTGTTTTTT.

The rearrangement joins TRBV20-1 to TRBJ2-7, with a tentative D call TRBD1 (6 bases). CDR3 length equals 11 residues. Germline-derived CDR1 and CDR2 are DFQATT and SNEGSKA (reference sequence). V lost 6 bases and J 5 bases, leaving 11 bases between the germline ends. Here the CDR3 reads CSATRTDEQYF. The CDR3 region has the DNA TGCAGTGCGACCCGGACAGACGAGCAGTACTTC.

This chain uses TRBV5-6 with TRBJ2-7; 15 nucleotides agree with TRBD2. Germline lookup yields CDR1 SGHDT and CDR2 YYEEEE. This CDR3 is 14 amino acids long. The J segment lost 7 bases and the V segment lost 5 bases, leaving 4 bases of the junction unmatched. CDR3 sequence: CASRPGTSGREQYF. Here the CDR3 DNA reads TGTGCCAGCAGACCCGGGACTAGCGGGAGGGAGCAGTACTTC.

This clone came up once. This rearrangement joins TRBV5-4 to TRBJ2-1, with a weak D call TRBD1 (6 bases). V shed 3 bases and J shed 9 bases, with 13 bases lying between them. The CDR3 runs 13 residues. Germline-derived CDR1 and CDR2 are SGHNT and YYREEE (reference sequence). The CDR3 nucleotides are TGTGCCAGCAGCTCAAGACAGGTCCCTGAGCAGTTCTTC. It codes for CASSSRQVPEQFF.

The chain is built from TRBV20-1 and TRBJ2-7, with 8 bases aligning to TRBD2. The CDR3 totals 11 residues. V shed 7 bases, J shed 7 bases, and the junction held 6 bases outside the gene matches. The germline CDR1 and CDR2 sequences are DFQATT and SNEGSKA (reference sequence). CDR3 sequence (DNA): TGCAGTGTAGGCGGGGGGAGGGAGCAGTACTTC. Translation: CSVGGGREQYF.

This chain joins TRBV5-1 and TRBJ2-1; D unresolved. The CDR3 covers 17 residues. Looked up from germline, CDR1 is SGHRS and CDR2 is YFSETQ. Trimming left V 4 bases short and J 6 bases short, with 23 bases between. The CDR3 sequence: CASSLGFRVGPLNEQFF. The CDR3 coding sequence is TGCGCCAGCAGCCTAGGTTTCCGGGTTGGCCCACTCAATGAGCAGTTCTTC.

About this clone: Different DNA sequences within this sample yield the same CDR3. The CDR3 DNA reads TGCGCCAGCAGCTTGTCCAGCGGTACAGATACGCAGTATTTT. Its translation: CASSLSSGTDTQYF. The chain is built from TRBV5-1 and TRBJ2-3, with D possibly being TRBD2 (5 bases). The CDR3 consists of 14 residues. Germline CDR1 is SGHRS and CDR2 is YFSETQ. The V gene lost 1 base and the J gene lost 3 bases, with 9 bases spanning the gap. The full variable domain, completed using reference TRBV5-1 and TRBJ2-3, is KAGVTQTPRYLIKTRGQQVTLSCSPISGHRSVSWYQQTPGQGLQFLFEYFSETQRNKGNFPGRFSGRQFSNSRSEMNVSTLELGDSALYLCASSLSSGTDTQYFGPGTRLTVL.

J is TRBJ1-5 and V is TRBV5-6; weak D call: TRBD1 (6 bases). Germline values: CDR1 SGHDT, CDR2 YYEEEE. The V gene lost 4 bases and the J gene lost 0 bases, with 17 bases spanning the gap. This CDR3 contains 17 residues. The CDR3 sequence is CASSIAGADNSNQPQHF. CDR3 DNA: TGTGCCAGCAGCATCGCGGGGGCAGACAATAGCAATCAGCCCCAGCATTTT.

V and J are TRBV15 and TRBJ2-3; no firm D call. This CDR3 comprises 16 residues. Trimming pared 0 bases from V and 0 bases from J, leaving 10 bases between. Germline V lookup: CDR1 LNHNV, CDR2 YYDKDF (reference sequence). CDR3 sequence: CATSRDYLPSTDTQYF. Written as DNA, the CDR3 is TGTGCCACCAGCAGAGATTACTTACCTAGCACAGATACGCAGTATTTT. The full variable domain, completed using reference TRBV15 and TRBJ2-3, is DAMVIQNPRYQVTQFGKPVTLSCSQTLNHNVMYWYQQKSSQAPKLLFHYYDKDFNNEADTPDNFQSRRPNTSFCFLDIRSPGLGDTAMYLCATSRDYLPSTDTQYFGPGTRLTVL.

This chain connects TRBV27 to TRBJ2-7, with a weak D call TRBD1 (7 bases). Germline V gene data show CDR1 as MNHEY and CDR2 as SMNVEV (reference sequence). This CDR3 spans 16 amino acids. V was cut by 5 bases and J by 2 bases, with 19 bases left in between. CDR3 protein: CASSPRGLATAYEQYF. The CDR3 nucleotides read TGTGCCAGCAGTCCGAGGGGGCTAGCGACCGCCTACGAGCAGTACTTC.

The rearrangement uses TRBV12-2 and TRBJ1-6; the table's D gene call, TRBD1, was not cross checked with the DNA. TRBV12-2 is deemed a pseudogene. CDR3 length: 15 amino acids. Here the CDR3 DNA reads TGTGCAAGTCGCTCCCGACAGGGAAGTAATTCACCCCTCCACTTT. Encoded protein: CASRSRQGSNSPLHF.

The CDR3 sequence: CASRAGQVSGNTIYF. Here the CDR3 DNA reads TGTGCCAGCAGGGCAGGGCAGGTCTCTGGAAACACCATATATTTT. This chain joins TRBV7-8 and TRBJ1-3; possible D gene TRBD1, 5 bases. Trimming stripped 6 bases from V and 0 bases from J, with 12 bases between. CDR1 SGHVS and CDR2 FQNEAQ come from the germline V gene. The CDR3 sequence is 15 residues long.